The clone carrying this TCR beta chain appeared a single time. This sample was included in a study of T cell repertoires in cytomegalovirus infection. Across the study: Carrying CMV and the relevant HLA type showed in public TCR beta signatures.

TCRdb redid the calling of the reads with MiXCR, one entry per CDR3 protein. This repertoire shows 290,000 or so distinct CDR3 sequences, 9.6% found once; its top ten account for approximately 2.3%. There are 15 residues in the CDR3. Germline CDR1 DFQATT, CDR2 SNEGSKA (reference sequence). After removal of 7 bases from V and 3 bases from J, the junction contained 12 bases not matched to a gene. The origin of this receptor is a human donor in good health (CMV status not recorded). Some clones in this sample may be carry-over from other donors' samples. What was sequenced was PBMCs. The V call is TRBV20-1, the J call TRBJ2-3, with 8 bases lining up with TRBD2. The CDR3 is CSVSLDGGATDTQYF. The CDR3 DNA reads as TGCAGTGTCAGCCTCGACGGGGGGGCAACAGATACGCAGTATTTT.